The text below deals with one T cell receptor beta chain. The data stem from a study of blood T cells in healthy people across ages. This CDR3 comprises 18 residues. J gave up 5 bases and V 0 bases, and 8 bases lay outside the gene matches. CDR1 is SGHAT and CDR2 is FQNNGV in the germline V gene. Using a J-beta primer mix together with a sample-barcoded 5' primer, a second PCR was run for about 6 to 12 cycles. TCRdb reprocessed the 5' RACE reads with MiXCR, giving one entry per CDR3 protein. In the table there are hundreds of thousands of distinct CDR3 sequences, around 24% of which are singletons. These same records also appear under a second study, on T cells of mothers and their children. That publication notes: Thymic selection, a shaping force on TCR recombination output, acts similarly in related and unrelated pairs.

This chain links TRBV11-2 with TRBJ1-6, with 9 bases that match TRBD1. The receptor comes from a boy aged 5-17 years in good health. What was sequenced was blood. The CDR3 protein is CASSLDRGQGLHNSPLHF. CDR3 nucleotides: TGTGCCAGCAGCTTAGATCGTGGACAGGGGTTGCATAATTCACCCCTCCACTTT.